This is a list of T cell receptor beta chains from one sample in a study of breast tumors, draining lymph nodes, adjacent tissues. TCRdb re-called the multiplex PCR reads with MiXCR, one entry per CDR3 protein. Seen here are around 290,000 distinct CDR3 sequences, around 31% observed once, and the top ten hold under 1.2%. Sequencing was performed on axillary lymph node tissue. These receptor sequences come from a female donor with breast cancer. Some clones in this sample may be carry-over from other donors' samples. The CDR3 runs from the conserved cysteine through the conserved F or W. Fields, in order: J gene, D gene, V gene, clone size, CDR3 DNA, CDR3 protein. A D gene is named only where the DNA matches it firmly. Part of the rows lack a size; the others show once, few, many or a class for expanded clones.

j_call: TRBJ2-2
d_call: NA
v_call: TRBV4-2
clone_size: many
cdr3_nt: TGTGCCAGCAGCCAAGATCAGGGCTACACCGGGGAGCTGTTTTTT
cdr3_aa: CASSQDQGYTGELFF

j_call: TRBJ2-7
d_call: NA
v_call: TRBV7-2
clone_size: many
cdr3_nt: TGTGCCAGCAGCTCAGATCAGGGTAGCTACTACGAGCAGTACTTC
cdr3_aa: CASSSDQGSYYEQYF

j_call: TRBJ2-3
d_call: NA
v_call: TRBV7-6
clone_size: many
cdr3_nt: TGTGCCAGCAGCCTGAGAACGGCGCCCACAGATACGCAGTATTTT
cdr3_aa: CASSLRTAPTDTQYF

j_call: TRBJ2-3
d_call: TRBD2
v_call: TRBV4-2
clone_size: many
cdr3_nt: TGTGCCAGCAGCCATATCAGGACTAGCACCTCGGGGGCAGATACGCAGTATTTT
cdr3_aa: CASSHIRTSTSGADTQYF

j_call: TRBJ2-2
d_call: TRBD2
v_call: TRBV20-1
clone_size: NA
cdr3_nt: TGCAGTGCTAGAGAAATCCGCGGGAGAGGATTGAAAAGAGACACCGGGGAGCTGTTTTTT
cdr3_aa: CSAREIRGRGLKRDTGELFF

j_call: TRBJ1-3
d_call: NA
v_call: TRBV10-3
clone_size: NA
cdr3_nt: TGTGCCATCAAGGGGGGCATCTCTGGAAACACCATATATTTT
cdr3_aa: CAIKGGISGNTIYF

j_call: TRBJ2-1
d_call: NA
v_call: TRBV10-1
clone_size: many
cdr3_nt: TGCGCCTCAGCGGTTAGCTCCTACAATGAGCAGTTCTTC
cdr3_aa: CASAVSSYNEQFF

j_call: TRBJ2-3
d_call: NA
v_call: TRBV30
clone_size: many
cdr3_nt: TGTGCCTGGAGTGTATACTCCCTAGATACGCAGTATTTT
cdr3_aa: CAWSVYSLDTQYF

j_call: TRBJ1-2
d_call: NA
v_call: TRBV10-2
clone_size: many
cdr3_nt: TGCGCCAGCAGTGAGTCTGGGGGGAACTACACCTTC
cdr3_aa: CASSESGGNYTF

j_call: TRBJ2-3
d_call: NA
v_call: TRBV20-1
clone_size: many
cdr3_nt: TGCAGTGCTAGAGAGGTAGTCCCGAGGGATACGCAGTATTTT
cdr3_aa: CSAREVVPRDTQYF

j_call: TRBJ1-5
d_call: TRBD1
v_call: TRBV12-5
clone_size: once
cdr3_nt: TGTGCTAGTGGTTTGGGGACAGGTAATCAGCCCCAGCATTTT
cdr3_aa: CASGLGTGNQPQHF

j_call: TRBJ2-7
d_call: NA
v_call: TRBV28
clone_size: few
cdr3_nt: TGTGCCAGCAGTTTAGGAACCCCCTACGAGCAGTACTTC
cdr3_aa: CASSLGTPYEQYF

j_call: TRBJ2-3
d_call: TRBD2
v_call: TRBV7-9
clone_size: NA
cdr3_nt: TGTGCCAGCAGCCCGGGGGGACTAGCGTCAACTAGCACACATACGCAGTATTTT
cdr3_aa: CASSPGGLASTSTHTQYF

j_call: TRBJ2-5
d_call: NA
v_call: TRBV19
clone_size: NA
cdr3_nt: TGTGCCAGTACTCAGGGGCGGGTAAAGACCCAGTACTTC
cdr3_aa: CASTQGRVKTQYF

j_call: TRBJ2-5
d_call: NA
v_call: TRBV5-8
clone_size: many
cdr3_nt: TGTGCCAGCAGCCCGAATCTGGGGGCGGAGACCCAGTACTTC
cdr3_aa: CASSPNLGAETQYF

j_call: TRBJ1-2
d_call: NA
v_call: TRBV12-3/TRBV12-4
clone_size: many
cdr3_nt: TGTGCCAGCAGTTTAGCCCGGGACTCCCGCTATGGCTACACCTTC
cdr3_aa: CASSLARDSRYGYTF

j_call: TRBJ2-7
d_call: NA
v_call: TRBV10-3
clone_size: many
cdr3_nt: TGTGCCATCAGCGACAACTACGAGCAGTACTTC
cdr3_aa: CAISDNYEQYF

j_call: TRBJ2-5
d_call: NA
v_call: TRBV5-1
clone_size: many
cdr3_nt: TGCGCCAGCAGCCTGGGACCGCGCCAAGAGACCCAGTACTTC
cdr3_aa: CASSLGPRQETQYF

j_call: TRBJ1-2
d_call: NA
v_call: TRBV29-1
clone_size: NA
cdr3_nt: TGCAGCGCAGGACAGCGATCTGGAAACACCTTC
cdr3_aa: CSAGQRSGNTF

j_call: TRBJ2-1
d_call: NA
v_call: TRBV11-2
clone_size: many
cdr3_nt: TGTGCCAGCGCTCCGTCTTTATTCCTCTACAATGAGCAGTTCTTC
cdr3_aa: CASAPSLFLYNEQFF

j_call: TRBJ2-1
d_call: NA
v_call: TRBV11-2
clone_size: NA
cdr3_nt: TGTGCCAGCAGTATTAGGGACAGCGCCGCAATGAGCGGATTCGGGGGGCGCAATGAGCAGTTCTTC
cdr3_aa: CASSIRDSAAMSGFGGRNEQFF

j_call: TRBJ1-2
d_call: NA
v_call: TRBV5-1
clone_size: many
cdr3_nt: TGCGCCAGCATCGGACCCGACTATGGCTACACCTTC
cdr3_aa: CASIGPDYGYTF

j_call: TRBJ2-1
d_call: TRBD2
v_call: TRBV7-2
clone_size: many
cdr3_nt: TGTGCCAGCAGCTTGGAAAGCGGGAGCCCCTACAATGAGCAGTTCTTC
cdr3_aa: CASSLESGSPYNEQFF

j_call: TRBJ2-5
d_call: NA
v_call: TRBV3-1
clone_size: many
cdr3_nt: TGTGCCAGCAGCCACAGGGTTCAAGAGACCCAGTACTTC
cdr3_aa: CASSHRVQETQYF

j_call: TRBJ1-2
d_call: TRBD1
v_call: TRBV5-1
clone_size: many
cdr3_nt: TGCGCCAGCAGAGGGACAGGGGATGGCTATGGCTACACCTTC
cdr3_aa: CASRGTGDGYGYTF

j_call: TRBJ2-3
d_call: TRBD2
v_call: TRBV6-2/TRBV6-3
clone_size: NA
cdr3_nt: TGTGCCAGCAGGGGGGGACTAGCAAGCACAGATACGCAGTATTTT
cdr3_aa: CASRGGLASTDTQYF

j_call: TRBJ1-2
d_call: TRBD1
v_call: TRBV5-1
clone_size: many
cdr3_nt: TGCGCCAGCAGCTTGGGACAGGGGGATGGCTACACCTTC
cdr3_aa: CASSLGQGDGYTF

j_call: TRBJ2-3
d_call: TRBD2
v_call: TRBV7-8
clone_size: NA
cdr3_nt: TGTGCCAGCAGCTTTACGGGCGGGAGTGGTGAGCAGTATTTT
cdr3_aa: CASSFTGGSGEQYF

j_call: TRBJ2-3
d_call: NA
v_call: TRBV29-1
clone_size: NA
cdr3_nt: TGCAGCGTAGCCGGTGATTACAGCACAGATACGCAGTATTTT
cdr3_aa: CSVAGDYSTDTQYF

j_call: TRBJ2-7
d_call: NA
v_call: TRBV9
clone_size: NA
cdr3_nt: TGTGCCAGCAGCTTAGAGGTTACAACCTACGAGCAGCACTTC
cdr3_aa: CASSLEVTTYEQHF

j_call: TRBJ1-6
d_call: TRBD1
v_call: TRBV6-5
clone_size: many
cdr3_nt: TGTGCCAGCAGTTACTTAAGGGACAGAAATTCACCCCTCCACTTT
cdr3_aa: CASSYLRDRNSPLHF